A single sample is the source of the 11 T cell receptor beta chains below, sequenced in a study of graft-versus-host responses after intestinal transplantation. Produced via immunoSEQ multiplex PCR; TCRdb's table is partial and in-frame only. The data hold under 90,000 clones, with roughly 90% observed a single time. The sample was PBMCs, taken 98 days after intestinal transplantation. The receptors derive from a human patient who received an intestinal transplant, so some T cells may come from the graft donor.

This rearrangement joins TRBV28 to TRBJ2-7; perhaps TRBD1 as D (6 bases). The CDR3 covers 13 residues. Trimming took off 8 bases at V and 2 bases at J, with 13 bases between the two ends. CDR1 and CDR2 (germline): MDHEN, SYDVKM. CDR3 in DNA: TGTGCCAGCTCAGGACAGTACCCCTACGAGCAGTACTTC. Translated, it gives CASSGQYPYEQYF.

The chain's CDR3 is CASSLGLAGGLTGELFF. The DNA of the CDR3 is TGTGCCAGCAGCTTGGGACTAGCGGGAGGACTCACCGGGGAGCTGTTTTTT. The chain employs TRBV11-3 and TRBJ2-2; 15 nucleotides line up with TRBD2. The CDR3 has 17 residues. After removal of 3 bases from V and 4 bases from J, the junction contained 3 bases not matched to a gene. CDR1 is SGHNT and CDR2 is YENEEA in the germline V gene.

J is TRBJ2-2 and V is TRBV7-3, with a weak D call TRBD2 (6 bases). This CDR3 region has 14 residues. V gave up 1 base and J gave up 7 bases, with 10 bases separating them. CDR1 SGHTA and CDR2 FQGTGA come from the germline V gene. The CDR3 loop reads CASSLRREGGELFF. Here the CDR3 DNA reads TGTGCCAGCAGCTTAAGGCGGGAAGGCGGGGAGCTGTTTTTT. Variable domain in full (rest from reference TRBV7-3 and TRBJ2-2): GAGVSQTPSNKVTEKGKYVELRCDPISGHTALYWYRQSLGQGPEFLIYFQGTGAADDSGLPNDRFFAVRPEGSVSTLKIQRTERGDSAVYLCASSLRREGGELFFGEGSRLTVL.

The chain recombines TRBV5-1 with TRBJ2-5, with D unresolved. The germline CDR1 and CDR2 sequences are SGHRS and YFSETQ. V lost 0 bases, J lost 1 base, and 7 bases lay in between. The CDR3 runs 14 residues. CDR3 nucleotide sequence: TGCGCCAGCAGCTTGGCCGGCTTCCAAGAGACCCAGTACTTC. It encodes CASSLAGFQETQYF.

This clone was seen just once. The CDR3 coding sequence is TGTGCCAGCAGTCTAAGAGGGGAGTGGGACTATGGCTACACCTTC. It yields the protein CASSLRGEWDYGYTF. The rearrangement links TRBV27 to TRBJ1-2; a possible D gene is TRBD1 (5 bases). Germline V lookup: CDR1 MNHEY, CDR2 SMNVEV (reference sequence). The CDR3 is 15 amino acids. V shed 5 bases and J shed 3 bases, with 16 bases lying between them.

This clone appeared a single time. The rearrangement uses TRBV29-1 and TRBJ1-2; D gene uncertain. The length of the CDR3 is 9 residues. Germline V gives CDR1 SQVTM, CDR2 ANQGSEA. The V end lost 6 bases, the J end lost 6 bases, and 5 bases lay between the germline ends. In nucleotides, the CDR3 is TGCAGCGTGATGGATGGCTACACCTTC. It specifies CSVMDGYTF. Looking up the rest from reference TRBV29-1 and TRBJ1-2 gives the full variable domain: SAVISQKPSRDICQRGTSLTIQCQVDSQVTMMFWYRQQPGQSLTLIATANQGSEATYESGFVIDKFPISRPNLTFSTLTVSNMSPEDSSIYLCSVMDGYTFGSGTRLTVV.

Written as DNA, the CDR3 is TGTGCCAGCAGTGAAGGCCTTCAGGGGGTTGCGAACACTGAAGCTTTCTTT. This gives the protein CASSEGLQGVANTEAFF. V and J are TRBV6-1 and TRBJ1-1; 7 nucleotides align to TRBD1. This CDR3 region has 17 residues. V shed 1 base and J 1 base; nucleotides not matched to a gene: 9. The germline V gene has CDR1 MNHNS and CDR2 SASEGT.

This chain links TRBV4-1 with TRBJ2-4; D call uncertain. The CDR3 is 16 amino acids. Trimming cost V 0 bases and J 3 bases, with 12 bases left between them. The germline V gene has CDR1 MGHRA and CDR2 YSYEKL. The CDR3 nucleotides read TGCGCCAGCAGCCAAGATCGGTCTAACGTCAAAAACATTCAGTACTTC. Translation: CASSQDRSNVKNIQYF.

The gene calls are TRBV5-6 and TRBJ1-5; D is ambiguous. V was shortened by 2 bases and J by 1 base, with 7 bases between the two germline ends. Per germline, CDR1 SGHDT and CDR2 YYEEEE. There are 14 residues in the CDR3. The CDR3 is CASSFWPSNQPQHF. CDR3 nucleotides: TGTGCCAGCAGCTTTTGGCCGAGCAATCAGCCCCAGCATTTT.

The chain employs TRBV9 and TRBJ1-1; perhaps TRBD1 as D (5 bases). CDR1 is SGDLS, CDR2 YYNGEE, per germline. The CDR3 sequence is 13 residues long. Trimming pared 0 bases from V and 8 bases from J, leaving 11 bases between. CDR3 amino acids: CASSVGQWGEAFF. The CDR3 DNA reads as TGTGCCAGCAGCGTAGGCCAGTGGGGGGAAGCTTTCTTT. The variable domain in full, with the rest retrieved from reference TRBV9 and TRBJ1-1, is DSGVTQTPKHLITATGQRVTLRCSPRSGDLSVYWYQQSLDQGLQFLIQYYNGEERAKGNILERFSAQQFPDLHSELNLSSLELGDSALYFCASSVGQWGEAFFGQGTRLTVV.

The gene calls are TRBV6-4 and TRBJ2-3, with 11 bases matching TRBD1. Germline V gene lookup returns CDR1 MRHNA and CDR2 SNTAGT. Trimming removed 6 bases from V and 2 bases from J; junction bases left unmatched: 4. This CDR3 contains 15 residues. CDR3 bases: TGTGCCAGCAGCCGGGACAGGGGGAACACAGATACGCAGTATTTT. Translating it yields CASSRDRGNTDTQYF.